Listed here are 20 T cell receptor beta chains from one sample, sequenced in a study of blood T cell repertoires in COVID-19 (dated by TCRdb to the early 2020s). The library was prepared using the immunoSEQ multiplex PCR assay. As stored in TCRdb, this immuneACCESS dataset retains in-frame rearrangements with V and J assigned. A fraction of the clones does not appear; measured against another copy, unresolved V genes explain less than half of the discrepancy, and the remainder lacks a known reason. This sample gives about 200,000 clones in total; more than 75% of them show up just once. Together, the top ten hold about 6% of the sample. Sequencing was carried out using peripheral blood. Receptors were obtained from a man in his 60s who had recovered from COVID-19.

The chain employs TRBV7-8 and TRBJ1-4, with D unclear. The CDR3 has 14 amino acids. Trimming stripped 1 base from V and 0 bases from J, with 3 bases between. CDR1 SGHVS and CDR2 FQNEAQ come from the germline V gene. The CDR3 loop reads CASSLEPTNEKLFF. CDR3 nucleotide sequence: TGTGCCAGCAGCTTAGAGCCAACTAATGAAAAACTGTTTTTT. Based on the CDR3 plus reference TRBV7-8 and TRBJ1-4, the full variable domain is GAGVSQSPRYKVAKRGQDVALRCDPISGHVSLFWYQQALGQGPEFLTYFQNEAQLDKSGLPSDRFFAERPEGSVSTLKIQRTQQEDSAVYLCASSLEPTNEKLFFGSGTQLSVL.

The J gene is TRBJ2-1, the V gene TRBV24-1, with D tentatively TRBD1 (5 bases). Per the germline V gene, CDR1 is KGHDR and CDR2 is SFDVKD. V was shortened by 4 bases and J by 7 bases, with 10 bases between the two germline ends. This CDR3 spans 13 amino acids. CDR3 DNA sequence: TGTGCCACCAGTGACCCGCCAGGGAATGAGCAGTTCTTC. Protein: CATSDPPGNEQFF.

The CDR3 loop reads CASSSFSLMAGRGDTQYF. The CDR3, as DNA: TGTGCCAGCAGCTCCTTTAGTCTAATGGCAGGGAGGGGAGATACGCAGTATTTT. The chain employs TRBV11-3 and TRBJ2-3, with 7 bases identical to TRBD2. This CDR3 is built from 18 residues. With 4 bases clipped from V and 5 bases from J, the junction kept 18 bases outside the gene matches. Germline V CDR1 and CDR2: SGHNT, YENEEA. Variable domain in full (rest from reference TRBV11-3 and TRBJ2-3): EAGVVQSPRYKIIEKKQPVAFWCNPISGHNTLYWYLQNLGQGPELLIRYENEEAVDDSQLPKDRFSAERLKGVDSTLKIQPAELGDSAVYLCASSSFSLMAGRGDTQYFGPGTRLTVL.

This clone was counted between two and nine times. The rearrangement uses TRBV3-1 (or the pseudogene TRBV3-2) and TRBJ2-5; the match to TRBD2 covers 11 bases. Germline loops: CDR1 LGHDT, CDR2 YNNKEL (reference sequence). The CDR3 is 16 amino acids. Trimming took 0 bases from V and 5 from J; bases not matched to a gene: 5. The CDR3 is CASSQDGTSGWETQYF. Here the CDR3 DNA reads TGTGCCAGCAGCCAAGATGGGACTAGCGGTTGGGAGACCCAGTACTTC.

The chain carries TRBV2 and TRBJ2-1; TRBD2 agrees at 8 bases. Germline loops: CDR1 SNHLY, CDR2 FYNNEI. With 6 bases clipped from V and 4 bases from J, the junction kept 5 bases outside the gene matches. The CDR3 consists of 14 residues. The CDR3 DNA sequence: TGTGCCAGCAGGACGGGGGGGCCTTACAATGAGCAGTTCTTC. As protein: CASRTGGPYNEQFF.

This chain links TRBV7-3 with TRBJ2-3; the match to TRBD2 covers 8 bases. In germline, CDR1 is SGHTA, CDR2 FQGTGA. After removal of 2 bases from V and 2 bases from J, the junction contained 6 bases not matched to a gene. The CDR3 contains 16 residues. For the CDR3, the DNA is TGTGCCAGCAGCTTAGGAACTAGCGGATTCACAGATACGCAGTATTTT. Protein product: CASSLGTSGFTDTQYF.

The V call is TRBV6-1, the J call TRBJ2-1, with 7 bases identical to TRBD2. Unmatched junction bases numbered 7, after V lost 2 bases and J lost 9 bases. Germline CDR1 is MNHNS and CDR2 is SASEGT. The CDR3 is 14 residues long. The CDR3 is CASSEYDSGVEQFF. Written as DNA, the CDR3 is TGTGCCAGCAGTGAATATGACAGCGGGGTTGAGCAGTTCTTC.

The chain links TRBV20-1 to TRBJ2-1; 11 positions agree with TRBD2. CDR3 size: 14 residues. V trimming: 3 bases; J trimming: 10 bases; junction bases outside the gene matches: 8. The V gene's germline CDR1 is DFQATT and CDR2 SNEGSKA (reference sequence). The CDR3 sequence is CSASALAGGGEQFF. DNA for the CDR3: TGCAGTGCTAGTGCGCTAGCGGGGGGAGGGGAGCAGTTCTTC.

This clone was recorded a few times. This chain connects TRBV30 to TRBJ1-6; perhaps TRBD1 as D (5 bases). V dropped 4 bases and J dropped 0 bases, with 16 bases sitting between them. The CDR3 consists of 17 residues. Germline V gene lookup returns CDR1 GTSNPN and CDR2 SVGIG (reference sequence). The CDR3 sequence: CAWNRGSLSSYNSPLHF. For the CDR3, the DNA is TGTGCCTGGAATCGGGGGTCACTGAGCTCCTATAATTCACCCCTCCACTTT.

The chain is built from TRBV2 and TRBJ1-5; possibly TRBD1 for D (6 bases). The V gene's germline CDR1 is SNHLY and CDR2 FYNNEI. With 7 bases removed from V and 1 base from J, the gap between germline ends came to 11 bases. The CDR3 sequence is 14 residues long. CDR3: CASNLGQSNQPQHF. As DNA, the CDR3 is TGTGCCAGCAACCTAGGACAGAGCAATCAGCCCCAGCATTTT. The full variable domain, in which reference TRBV2 and TRBJ1-5 provide the parts outside the CDR3, is EPEVTQTPSHQVTQMGQEVILRCVPISNHLYFYWYRQILGQKVEFLVSFYNNEISEKSEIFDDQFSVERPDGSNFTLKIRSTKLEDSAMYFCASNLGQSNQPQHFGDGTRLSIL.

This rearrangement joins TRBV7-9 to TRBJ2-2; 9 nucleotides align to TRBD1. The CDR3 consists of 15 residues. The V gene's germline CDR1 is SEHNR and CDR2 FQNEAQ (reference sequence). The V gene end was trimmed by 5 bases and the J gene end by 6 bases; junction bases not matched to a gene: 7. CDR3 region: CASSEHYRGPGELFF. The CDR3 coding sequence is TGTGCCAGCAGCGAACATTACAGGGGGCCCGGGGAGCTGTTTTTT.

The chain couples TRBV12-3 or TRBV12-4 to TRBJ1-2; the D is unclear. Deletions cut 1 base from V and 6 bases from J, with 6 bases between. This CDR3 has 12 amino acids. CDR3: CASSLVRNGYTF. The CDR3 nucleotides read TGTGCCAGCAGTTTAGTCAGAAATGGCTACACCTTC.

This clone was detected only once. The gene calls are TRBV2 and TRBJ1-6; perhaps TRBD1 as D (5 bases). The CDR3 length is 14 residues. With 4 bases removed from V and 10 bases from J, the gap between germline ends came to 14 bases. Germline CDR1 reads SNHLY; CDR2 reads FYNNEI. In DNA, the CDR3 is TGTGCCAGCAGTGCGAGGAGGGGTGAGTCACCCCTCCACTTT. Translated: CASSARRGESPLHF. Full variable domain (rest looked up from reference TRBV2 and TRBJ1-6): EPEVTQTPSHQVTQMGQEVILRCVPISNHLYFYWYRQILGQKVEFLVSFYNNEISEKSEIFDDQFSVERPDGSNFTLKIRSTKLEDSAMYFCASSARRGESPLHFGNGTRLTVT.

The gene calls are TRBV11-2 and TRBJ2-1; D gene unclear. This CDR3 region has 12 residues. V was trimmed by 3 bases and J by 9 bases, leaving 9 bases between them. Germline V gene data show CDR1 as SGHAT and CDR2 as FQNNGV. The CDR3 here is CASSFRYGEQFF. In DNA, the CDR3 is TGTGCCAGCAGCTTCCGCTATGGTGAGCAGTTCTTC.

This clone was seen only once. The chain recombines TRBV20-1 with TRBJ2-3; 7 nucleotides match TRBD2. J was trimmed by 5 bases and V by 3 bases; bases with no gene match: 14. The CDR3 length is 16 residues. Germline V lookup: CDR1 DFQATT, CDR2 SNEGSKA (reference sequence). As DNA, the CDR3 is TGCAGTGCTAGTCCTAGTCGGGGGGTGCAGGGAGATACGCAGTATTTT. It is translated as CSASPSRGVQGDTQYF.

The chain combines TRBV27 with TRBJ2-3, with 9 bases aligning to TRBD2. The junction had 3 bases not matched to a gene; V was cut back by 4 bases and J by 1 base. Germline-derived CDR1 and CDR2 are MNHEY and SMNVEV (reference sequence). The CDR3 runs to 15 residues. This chain's CDR3 is CASSSRTSGTDTQYF. In DNA form, the CDR3 reads TGTGCCAGCAGTTCACGGACTAGCGGCACAGATACGCAGTATTTT.

The chain joins TRBV5-1 to TRBJ2-5; D is undetermined. CDR1 and CDR2 (germline): SGHRS, YFSETQ. Trimming cost V 1 base and J 2 bases, with 12 bases left between them. The CDR3 is made up of 15 amino acids. CDR3 bases: TGCGCCAGCAGCTTGTCGCCACTCTCACAAGAGACCCAGTACTTC. Translation gives CASSLSPLSQETQYF. Full variable domain (rest looked up from reference TRBV5-1 and TRBJ2-5): KAGVTQTPRYLIKTRGQQVTLSCSPISGHRSVSWYQQTPGQGLQFLFEYFSETQRNKGNFPGRFSGRQFSNSRSEMNVSTLELGDSALYLCASSLSPLSQETQYFGPGTRLLVL.

The gene calls are TRBV7-9 and TRBJ1-1; 7 bases map to TRBD1. The CDR3 has 13 amino acids. V lost 4 bases to trimming and J lost 6 bases; unmatched junction nucleotides: 5. Germline V lookup: CDR1 SEHNR, CDR2 FQNEAQ (reference sequence). The CDR3: CASSSYRGAEAFF. The CDR3 DNA is TGTGCCAGCAGCTCCTACAGGGGTGCTGAAGCTTTCTTT. Supplemented by reference TRBV7-9 and TRBJ1-1, the full variable domain reads DTGVSQNPRHKITKRGQNVTFRCDPISEHNRLYWYRQTLGQGPEFLTYFQNEAQLEKSRLLSDRFSAERPKGSFSTLEIQRTEQGDSAMYLCASSSYRGAEAFFGQGTRLTVV.

The chain has TRBV2 and TRBJ1-2, with TRBD1 matching 11 bases. V lost 6 bases to trimming and J lost 4 bases; unmatched junction nucleotides: 13. CDR1 is SNHLY, CDR2 FYNNEI, per germline. There are 17 residues in the CDR3. The CDR3: CASRALDRGHFGYGYTF. CDR3 in DNA: TGTGCCAGCAGAGCCCTGGACAGGGGGCATTTCGGCTATGGCTACACCTTC.

The chain is built from TRBV5-1 and TRBJ1-1; 8 bases fit TRBD1. Unmatched junction bases numbered 11, after V lost 0 bases and J lost 7 bases. CDR1 and CDR2 from the germline V gene are SGHRS and YFSETQ. The CDR3 is made up of 16 amino acids. In DNA, the CDR3 is TGCGCCAGCAGCTTGGCCTCCGGACAGGGTAGATTTGAAGCTTTCTTT. As protein: CASSLASGQGRFEAFF.